This T cell receptor beta chain was sequenced during a study of glioma-infiltrating T cells. In the study overall: Low-grade gliomas were grade II; glioblastomas were grade IV at initial diagnosis. Dexamethasone exposure before glioma surgery was limited to six or fewer days.

CDR1 is DFQATT and CDR2 is SNEGSKA in the germline V gene (reference sequence). The CDR3 contains 13 residues. With 3 bases clipped from V and 2 bases from J, the junction kept 4 bases outside the gene matches. Amplification of TCR alpha and beta CDR3 regions from RNA used iRepertoire nested multiplex PCR. TCRdb independently ran MiXCR on the multiplex PCR reads; one entry per CDR3 protein. The table has around 350,000 distinct CDR3 sequences, roughly 41% seen once. Details on this clonotype: Its antigen is not identified.

Study-wide results and limits: Gliomas, especially low-grade, showed above-expected tissue-blood divergence; non-neoplastic patients showed below. Shared blood CDR3 signature motifs marked patients with low tissue-blood divergence.

This clonotype was sampled from a human donor with low-grade glioma or glioblastoma, undergoing nonglioma brain surgery, or in good health (not recorded which). The chain has TRBV20-1 and TRBJ2-7, with 7 bases aligning to TRBD1. Sequencing used glioma tissue, nonneoplastic brain tissue, or PBMCs (not recorded which). The CDR3 here is CSASRGTAYEQYF. CDR3 coding DNA: TGCAGTGCTAGCAGGGGGACCGCCTACGAGCAGTACTTC.